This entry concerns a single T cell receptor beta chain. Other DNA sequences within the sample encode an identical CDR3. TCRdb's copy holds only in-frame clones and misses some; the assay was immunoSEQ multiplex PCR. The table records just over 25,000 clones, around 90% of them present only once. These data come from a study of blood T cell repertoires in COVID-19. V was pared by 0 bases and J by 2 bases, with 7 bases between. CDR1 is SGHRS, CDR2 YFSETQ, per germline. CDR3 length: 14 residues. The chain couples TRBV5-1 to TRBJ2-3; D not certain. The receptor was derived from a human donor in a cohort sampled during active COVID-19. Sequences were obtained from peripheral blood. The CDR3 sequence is CASSLDSSTDTQYF. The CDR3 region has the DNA TGCGCCAGCAGCTTGGACTCGTCCACAGATACGCAGTATTTT.